The sample holds one count of the clone carrying this T cell receptor beta chain. Libraries were prepared by immunoSEQ multiplex PCR; TCRdb keeps only in-frame clonotypes and omits some of them. The repertoire holds tens of thousands of clones, with over 60% as singletons. Germline CDR1 is SGHTA and CDR2 is FQGTGA. The CDR3 loop spans 16 amino acids. The V gene lost 5 bases and the J gene lost 7 bases, with 20 bases spanning the gap. The data are from a study of tumor-infiltrating lymphocytes in localized non-small cell lung cancer. The sample taken for sequencing was lung tumor tissue. The receptor was derived from a human donor with non-small cell lung cancer. This chain uses TRBV7-3 with TRBJ2-2; tentatively, D is TRBD2 (6 bases). CDR3 bases: TGTGCCAGCAGCCCGGGGGAGTGGGCAGTTGGCGGGGAGCTGTTTTTT. This translates into CASSPGEWAVGGELFF.